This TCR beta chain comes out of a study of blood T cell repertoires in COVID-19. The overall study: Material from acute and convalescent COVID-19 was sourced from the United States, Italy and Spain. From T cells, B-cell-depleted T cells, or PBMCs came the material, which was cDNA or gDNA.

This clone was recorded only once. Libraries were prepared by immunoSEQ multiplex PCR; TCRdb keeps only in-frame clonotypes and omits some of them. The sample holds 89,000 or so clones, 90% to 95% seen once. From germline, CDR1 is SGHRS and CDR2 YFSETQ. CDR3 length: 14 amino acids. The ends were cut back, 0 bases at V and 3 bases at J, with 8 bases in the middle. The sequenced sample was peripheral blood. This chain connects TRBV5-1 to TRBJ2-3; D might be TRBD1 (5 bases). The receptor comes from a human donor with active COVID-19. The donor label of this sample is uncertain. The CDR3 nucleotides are TGCGCCAGCAGCTTGGTGGGGCTAACAGATACGCAGTATTTT. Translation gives CASSLVGLTDTQYF.